The clone carrying this T cell receptor (beta chain) was detected only once. The CDR3 is made up of 16 amino acids. V dropped 2 bases and J dropped 0; count of bases not matched to a gene: 2. Germline values: CDR1 MNHEY, CDR2 SMNVEV (reference sequence). The data originate from a study of OX40 agonist ivuxolimab in advanced cancers. Profiled with immunoSEQ multiplex PCR; TCRdb holds only in-frame clones, not every one. Of tens of thousands of clones in the sample, approximately 90% were seen once. The chain is built from TRBV27 and TRBJ2-2; 8 nucleotides match TRBD1. This clonotype was obtained from an adult with an advanced solid tumor such as melanoma, head and neck, liver or kidney cancer. Sequenced here: CD4+ or CD8+ T cells sorted from blood, sampled in a trial of the OX40 agonist ivuxolimab. For the CDR3, the DNA is TGTGCCAGCAGTTTACTGACAGGGGCGAACACCGGGGAGCTGTTTTTT. This gives the protein CASSLLTGANTGELFF.